This T cell receptor beta chain was identified in a study of T cells after posttransplantation cyclophosphamide. CDR1 is SEHNR, CDR2 FQNEAQ, per germline (reference sequence). With 5 bases removed from V and 1 base from J, the gap between germline ends came to 12 bases. This CDR3 is 15 amino acids long. Controls had myeloablative marrow grafts with methotrexate and calcineurin inhibitor, sampled at 1 year. The repertoire was sequenced with immunoSEQ multiplex PCR; TCRdb's copy has only in-frame clones and lacks some. The sample shows 21,000 or so clones, around 86% of them seen only once. The receptor comes from a female patient younger than 45 who received an allogeneic stem cell transplant from an unrelated donor, was CMV-positive, and had acute and chronic GVHD. Some T cells may arise from the graft donor. Material: PBMCs, obtained around 53 weeks after allogeneic stem cell transplant with calcineurin inhibitor and methotrexate. This chain joins TRBV7-9 and TRBJ2-4; D is perhaps TRBD2 (5 bases). The CDR3 DNA reads TGTGCCAGCAGCCCGTTCTCGGGGGCCAAAAACATTCAGTACTTC. It yields the protein CASSPFSGAKNIQYF.